This T cell receptor beta chain appears in the sequencing data of a study of a mutant IDH1 vaccine in newly diagnosed glioma. Findings of the study overall: Pseudoprogression appeared unlinked to shifts in leading peripheral T cell clonotypes.

Here immunoSEQ multiplex PCR was the method, and the copy in TCRdb shows in-frame clones only, minus some. Of tens of thousands of clones listed, 80% to 90% are singletons. The V segment lost 2 bases and the J segment 0 bases; nucleotides outside the gene matches: 3. The CDR3 spans 16 residues. Germline CDR1 SGHVS, CDR2 FQNEAQ. Time point described: week 5, during vaccination. All doses held 300 ug of mutant IDH1 20-mer peptide, with topical imiquimod. Concerning this clone: Its specificity is unknown.

The V and J genes are TRBV7-8 and TRBJ2-3, with TRBD2 identical over 9 bases. The clonotype originates from a woman aged 40 to 49 with glioma. The sample consisted of PBMCs, taken from a glioma patient whose treatment included an IDH1 peptide vaccine. The DNA of the CDR3 is TGTGCCAGCAGCTTAAGGCTAGCGGGGAGCACAGATACGCAGTATTTT. Its translation: CASSLRLAGSTDTQYF.